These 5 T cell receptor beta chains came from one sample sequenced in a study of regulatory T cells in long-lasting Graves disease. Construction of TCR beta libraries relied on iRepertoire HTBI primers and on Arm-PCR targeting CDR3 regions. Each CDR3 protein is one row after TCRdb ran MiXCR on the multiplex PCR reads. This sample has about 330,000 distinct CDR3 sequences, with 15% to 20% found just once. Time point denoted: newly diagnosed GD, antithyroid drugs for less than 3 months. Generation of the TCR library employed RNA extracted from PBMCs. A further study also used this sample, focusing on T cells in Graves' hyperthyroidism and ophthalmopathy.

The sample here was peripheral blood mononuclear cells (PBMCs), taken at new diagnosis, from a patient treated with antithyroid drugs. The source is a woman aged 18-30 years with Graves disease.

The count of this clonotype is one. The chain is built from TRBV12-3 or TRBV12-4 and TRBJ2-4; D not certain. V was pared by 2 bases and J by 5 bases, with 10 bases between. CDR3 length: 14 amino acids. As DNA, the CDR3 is TGTGCCAGCAGTTTAAGTATCACACAAAACATTCAGTACTTC. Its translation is CASSLSITQNIQYF.

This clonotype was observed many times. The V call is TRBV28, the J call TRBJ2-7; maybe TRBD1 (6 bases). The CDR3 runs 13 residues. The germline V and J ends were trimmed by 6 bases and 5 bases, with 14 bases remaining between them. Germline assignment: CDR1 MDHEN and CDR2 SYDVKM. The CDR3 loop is CASSRQVADEQYF. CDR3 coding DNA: TGTGCCAGCAGCCGACAGGTTGCCGACGAGCAGTACTTC.

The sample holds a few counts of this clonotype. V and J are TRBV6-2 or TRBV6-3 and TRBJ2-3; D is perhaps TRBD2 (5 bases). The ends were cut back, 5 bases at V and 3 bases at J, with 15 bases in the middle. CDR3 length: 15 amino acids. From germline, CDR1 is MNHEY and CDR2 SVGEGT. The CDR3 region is CASSVGVANTDTQYF. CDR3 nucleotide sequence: TGTGCCAGCAGTGTCGGGGTAGCGAATACAGATACGCAGTATTTT.

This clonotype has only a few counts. The CDR3 nucleotides are TGTGCCAGCAGGGGACAGGAGTACAATCAGCCCCAGCATTTT. This sequence encodes CASRGQEYNQPQHF. This rearrangement joins TRBV6-1 to TRBJ1-5; 8 bases line up with TRBD1. The CDR3 is 14 residues long. V lost 6 bases and J lost 3; bases outside the gene matches: 4. Germline loops: CDR1 MNHNS, CDR2 SASEGT.

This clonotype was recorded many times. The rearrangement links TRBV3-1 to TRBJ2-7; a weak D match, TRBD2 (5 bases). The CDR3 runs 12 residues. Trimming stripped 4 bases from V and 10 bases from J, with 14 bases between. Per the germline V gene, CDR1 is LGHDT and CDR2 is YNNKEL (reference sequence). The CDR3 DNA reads TGTGCCAGCAGCCCCCATGCGGGCCCTCAGTACTTC. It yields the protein CASSPHAGPQYF.